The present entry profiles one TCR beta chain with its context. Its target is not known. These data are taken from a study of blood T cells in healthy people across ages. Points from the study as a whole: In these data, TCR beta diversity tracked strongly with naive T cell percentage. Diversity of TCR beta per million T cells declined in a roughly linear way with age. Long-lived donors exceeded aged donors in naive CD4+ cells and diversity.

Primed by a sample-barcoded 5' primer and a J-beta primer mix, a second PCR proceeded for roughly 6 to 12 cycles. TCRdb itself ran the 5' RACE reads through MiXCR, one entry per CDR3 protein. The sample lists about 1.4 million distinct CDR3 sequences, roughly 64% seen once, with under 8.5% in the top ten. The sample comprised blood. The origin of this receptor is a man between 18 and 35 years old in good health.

The CDR3 bases are TGTGCCAGCAGCACCGGACTTCACACAGATACGCAGTATTTT. Translation gives CASSTGLHTDTQYF. The gene calls are TRBV7-6 and TRBJ2-3, with D possibly TRBD2 on 5 matching bases. Per the germline V gene, CDR1 is SGHVS and CDR2 is FNYEAQ. The V end was cut by 5 bases, the J end by 2 bases, with 11 bases between. The CDR3 has 14 amino acids.